This T cell receptor (beta chain) was observed in a study of OX40 agonist ivuxolimab in advanced cancers. The table came from immunoSEQ multiplex PCR; TCRdb's copy has only in-frame clones and leaves some out. This sample has roughly 80,000 clones, with approximately 85% found just once. The V gene's germline CDR1 is MNHEY and CDR2 SMNVEV (reference sequence). CDR3 size: 12 residues. Trimming left V 6 bases short and J 4 bases short, with 9 bases between. The receptor was isolated from an adult with an advanced solid tumor such as melanoma, head and neck, liver or kidney cancer. The chain carries TRBV27 and TRBJ1-2; D is uncertain. Material: CD4+ or CD8+ T cells sorted from blood, obtained in a trial of the OX40 agonist ivuxolimab. This CDR3 reads CASSGVGYGYTF. CDR3 in DNA: TGTGCCAGCAGCGGGGTTGGCTATGGCTACACCTTC.